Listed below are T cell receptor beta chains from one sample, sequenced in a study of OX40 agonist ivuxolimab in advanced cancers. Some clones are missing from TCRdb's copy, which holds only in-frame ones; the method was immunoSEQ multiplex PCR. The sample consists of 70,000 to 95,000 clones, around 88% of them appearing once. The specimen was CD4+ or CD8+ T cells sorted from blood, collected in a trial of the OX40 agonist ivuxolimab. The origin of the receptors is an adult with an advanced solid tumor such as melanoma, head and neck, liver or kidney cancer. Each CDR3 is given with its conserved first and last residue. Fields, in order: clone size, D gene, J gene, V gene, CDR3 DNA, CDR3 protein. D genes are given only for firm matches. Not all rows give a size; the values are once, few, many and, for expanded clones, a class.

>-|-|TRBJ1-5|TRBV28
TGTGCCAGCAGTTTTATAGGGGGTGACAATCAGCCCCAGCATTTT
CASSFIGGDNQPQHF
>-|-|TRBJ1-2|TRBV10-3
TGTGCCATCAGAGATGACAAGCTCTATGGCTACACCTTC
CAIRDDKLYGYTF
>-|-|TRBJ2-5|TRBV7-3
TGTGCCAGCAGCCCCGCTTCGTCTGGCTTCCAAGAGACCCAGTACTTC
CASSPASSGFQETQYF
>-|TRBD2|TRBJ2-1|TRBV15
TGTGCCACCAGCAGAGATCTGCGAGCGGGAGCCAACAATGAGCAGTTCTTC
CATSRDLRAGANNEQFF
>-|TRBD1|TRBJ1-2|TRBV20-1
TGCAGTGCCCTAGGGACAGACTACACCTTC
CSALGTDYTF
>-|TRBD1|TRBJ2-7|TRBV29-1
TGCAGCGTTGAGCCCCCCGGGACAGTCTACGAGCAGTACTTC
CSVEPPGTVYEQYF
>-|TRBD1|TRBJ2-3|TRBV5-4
TGTGCCAGCAGAGGGACAGGGCTTCTCACAGATACGCAGTATTTT
CASRGTGLLTDTQYF
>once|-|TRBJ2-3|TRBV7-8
TGTGCCAGCAGCCAGGCGGATACGCAGTATTTT
CASSQADTQYF
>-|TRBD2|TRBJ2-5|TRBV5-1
TGCGCCAGCAGCTCAGCGGGACTAGCGGGAGGGGAGACCCAGTACTTC
CASSSAGLAGGETQYF
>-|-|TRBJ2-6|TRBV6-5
TGTGCCACCCTTAGTAGGGGTGGGGCCAACGTCCTGACTTTC
CATLSRGGANVLTF
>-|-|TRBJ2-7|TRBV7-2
TGTGCCAGCAGCTTGGGGCGGACGGTCGAGCAGTACTTC
CASSLGRTVEQYF
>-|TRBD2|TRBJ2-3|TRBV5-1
TGCGCCAGCAGCTTGGCCCGCTTGGCGGGAGCCGATACGCAGTATTTT
CASSLARLAGADTQYF
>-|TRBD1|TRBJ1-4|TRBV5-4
TGTGCCAGCAGCTTGTCGCCCAGGGGGACAGCCAGGGCTAATGAAAAACTGTTTTTT
CASSLSPRGTARANEKLFF
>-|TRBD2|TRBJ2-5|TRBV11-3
TGTGCCAGCAGCTTAGGCGCCTGGGGGGGAGAGACCCAGTACTTC
CASSLGAWGGETQYF
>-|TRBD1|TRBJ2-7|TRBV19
TGTGCCAGTAGTACTAAACCGGGACAGGGGGCCTACGAGCAGTACTTC
CASSTKPGQGAYEQYF
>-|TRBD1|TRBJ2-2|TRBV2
TGTGCCAACGGACGACAGGGACCCGGGGAGCTGTTTTTT
CANGRQGPGELFF
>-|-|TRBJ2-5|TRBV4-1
TGCGCCAGCAGCCAATACAGACAAGAGACCCAGTACTTC
CASSQYRQETQYF
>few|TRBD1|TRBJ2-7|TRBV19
TGTGCCAGTAGTGTGACAGGGACCTACGAGCAGTACTTC
CASSVTGTYEQYF
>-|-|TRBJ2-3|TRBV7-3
TGTGCCAGCAGCTTAGAGGCGCAGGCCCGCACAGATACGCAGTATTTT
CASSLEAQARTDTQYF
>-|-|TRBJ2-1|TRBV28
TGTGCCAGCAGTTTATTTGGGACCGCGTTGGTTGAGCAGTTCTTC
CASSLFGTALVEQFF
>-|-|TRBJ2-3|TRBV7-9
TGTGCCAGCAGACCCGACAAAGCGGATACGCAGTATTTT
CASRPDKADTQYF
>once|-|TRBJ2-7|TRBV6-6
TGTGCCAGCAGGGCTAGCCGGTACGAGCAGTACTTC
CASRASRYEQYF
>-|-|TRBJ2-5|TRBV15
TGTGCCACCAGCAAAAGGACCATCCAAGAGACCCAGTACTTC
CATSKRTIQETQYF
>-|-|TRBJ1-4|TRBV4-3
TGCGCCAGCAGCCGGACGGCAACTTGGTCGACTAATGAAAAACTGTTTTTT
CASSRTATWSTNEKLFF
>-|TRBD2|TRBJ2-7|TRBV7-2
TGTGCCAGCAGCGCACCTGGGACTAGCGGACTTTACGAGCAGTACTTC
CASSAPGTSGLYEQYF